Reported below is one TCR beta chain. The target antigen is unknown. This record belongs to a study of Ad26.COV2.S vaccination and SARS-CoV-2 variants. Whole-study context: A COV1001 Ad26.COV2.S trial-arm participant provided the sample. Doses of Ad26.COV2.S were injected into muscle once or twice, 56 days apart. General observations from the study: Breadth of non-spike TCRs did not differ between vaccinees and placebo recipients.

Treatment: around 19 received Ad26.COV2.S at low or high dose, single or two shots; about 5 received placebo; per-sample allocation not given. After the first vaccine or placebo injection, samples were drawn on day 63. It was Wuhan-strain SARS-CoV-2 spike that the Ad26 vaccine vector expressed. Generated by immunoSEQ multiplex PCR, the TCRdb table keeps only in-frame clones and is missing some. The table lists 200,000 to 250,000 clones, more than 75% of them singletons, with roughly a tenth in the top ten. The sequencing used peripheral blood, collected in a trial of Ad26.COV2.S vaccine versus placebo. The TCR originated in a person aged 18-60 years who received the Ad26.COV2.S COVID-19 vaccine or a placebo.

The CDR3 loop is CASSQGLAGSSSYNEQFF. The CDR3, as DNA: TGTGCCAGCAGCCAAGGGCTAGCGGGCTCGAGCTCCTACAATGAGCAGTTCTTC. V and J are TRBV4-2 and TRBJ2-1, with 8 bases identical to TRBD2. This CDR3 spans 18 amino acids. Germline assignment: CDR1 LGHNA and CDR2 YNFKEQ. V was clipped by 1 base and J by 0 bases; unmatched bases: 8.